This TCR beta chain is from a study of blood T cell repertoires in COVID-19. Overall study context: Samples taken during acute and convalescent COVID-19 were collected in the United States, Italy and Spain. PBMCs, B-cell-depleted T cells, or T cells provided the cDNA or gDNA that made up the material.

V was cut by 3 bases and J by 1 base, with 6 bases left in between. The CDR3 contains 12 residues. Germline V gene lookup returns CDR1 SQVTM and CDR2 ANQGSEA. Self-reported history from a screening survey and questionnaire set each donor's cohort. Profiling relied on immunoSEQ multiplex PCR, and the TCRdb table lists in-frame clones only, not all of them. The sample has approximately 190,000 clones, approximately 86% seen once. This rearrangement joins TRBV29-1 to TRBJ2-5; D perhaps matches TRBD1 (5 bases). Specimen: PBMCs or T cells enriched from blood (not recorded which). The sequence derives from a woman aged 55-75 years with acute COVID-19. DNA for the CDR3: TGCAGCGTTGAGACAGTCCAAGAGACCCAGTACTTC. It is translated as CSVETVQETQYF.